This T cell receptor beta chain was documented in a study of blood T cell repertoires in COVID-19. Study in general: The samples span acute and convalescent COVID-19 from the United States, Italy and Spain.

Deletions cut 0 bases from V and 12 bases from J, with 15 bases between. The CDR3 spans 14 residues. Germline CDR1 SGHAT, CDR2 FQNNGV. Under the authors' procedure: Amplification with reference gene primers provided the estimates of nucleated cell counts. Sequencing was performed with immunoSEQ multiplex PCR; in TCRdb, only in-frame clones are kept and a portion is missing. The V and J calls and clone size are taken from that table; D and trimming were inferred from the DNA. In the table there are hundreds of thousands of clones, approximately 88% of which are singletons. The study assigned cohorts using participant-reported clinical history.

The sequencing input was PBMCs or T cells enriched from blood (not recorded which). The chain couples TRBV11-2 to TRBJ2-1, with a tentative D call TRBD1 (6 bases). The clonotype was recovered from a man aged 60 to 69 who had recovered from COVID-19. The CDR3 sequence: CASSLDLITGWQFF. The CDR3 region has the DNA TGTGCCAGCAGCTTAGATCTGATAACAGGGTGGCAGTTCTTC.